This TCR beta chain was identified during a study of T cell repertoires in cytomegalovirus infection (dated by TCRdb to between 2019 and 2020). With regard to the full study: Recently identified HLA-C-restricted CMV epitopes, whose presentation resists viral immunomodulation, were targeted by peptide stimulations together with well-studied HLA-B-restricted epitopes. Donor HLA type was relevant to the analysis, because carriage of CMV infection together with the matching HLA type was indicated by public TCR beta signatures.

CDR1 and CDR2 are read off the germline V gene as SGDLS and YYNGEE. From cysteine to phenylalanine, the CDR3 is 13 amino acids long. Only the CDR3 portion is preserved as DNA: 39 bases, with reading frame beginning at the first base. V is pared back by 3 bases and J by 9 bases, with 13 bases lying between the germline termini. Remarks on this clonotype: Its target antigen remains unknown. No base-level quality is on record; no much larger clone is a single base apart.

Explained via the paper, the treatment or condition label denotes: in vitro stimulation with specific CMV peptide epitopes to enrich CMV-specific T cells. Sequencing took place on an Illumina HiSeq 1500. The raw public data were reprocessed by TCRdb itself: fastp quality trimming at Q25, MiXCR clonotype calling, in-frame beta chains only. Entries are consolidated by CDR3 protein sequence, retaining the most common genes and DNA. The sample table records approximately 910,000 distinct CDR3 sequences; 31% of these occur just once. Around an eighth of the sample is taken by the ten largest. The investigation overall reported the following: Cumulative frequency of public TCR beta family members discriminated carriers of CMV infection plus the relevant HLA type in this cohort and an independent approximately 340-donor cohort. In the ex vivo response, HLA-C-restricted CMV-specific TCR beta clonotypes were dominant, and in two of eight donors the single most frequent clonotype came from this HLA-C-restricted group.

The chain is encoded by TRBV9 joined to TRBJ2-1, with the D gene not clear enough to name. This receptor was identified in a human donor in good health (CMV status not recorded). Some clones in this sample may be carry-over from other donors' samples. The specimen comprised cultured CD8+ T cells from PBMCs, sampled from culture after CMV antigen stimulation. The encoded CDR3 is CASSAASYSEQFF. In nucleotides, the sequence is TGTGCCAGCAGCGCCGCCTCTTATAGTGAGCAGTTCTTC.